The 9 T cell receptor beta chains listed next were all sequenced from one sample in a study of control samples from healthy donors and cancer patients. Measured with immunoSEQ multiplex PCR; TCRdb has only the in-frame clones, and not every one. Of some 150,000 clones in the sample, approximately 94% were seen once. Sequencing input: PBMCs. The source of these receptors is a man between 60 and 75 years old with colorectal cancer.

This sequence joins TRBV3-1 (or the pseudogene TRBV3-2) and TRBJ2-1; the D call may be TRBD1 or TRBD2 (5 bases each). The CDR3 has 12 amino acids. In germline, CDR1 is LGHDT, CDR2 YNNKEL (reference sequence). The germline V and J ends were trimmed by 11 bases and 6 bases, with 14 bases remaining between them. CDR3 coding DNA: TGTGCCGCTGAGGGGCAGACCAATGAGCAGTTCTTC. It is translated as CAAEGQTNEQFF.

The chain has TRBV30 and TRBJ2-5; TRBD2 agrees at 9 bases. Germline values: CDR1 GTSNPN, CDR2 SVGIG (reference sequence). V lost 3 bases and J lost 2; bases outside the gene matches: 4. This CDR3 has 14 residues. The CDR3 reads CAWRPAGGQETQYF. CDR3 bases: TGTGCCTGGAGGCCCGCGGGGGGGCAAGAGACCCAGTACTTC.

V gene TRBV3-1 (or the pseudogene TRBV3-2) combines with J gene TRBJ1-5, with a tentative D call TRBD1 (6 bases). The CDR3 length is 16 residues. The germline CDR1 and CDR2 sequences are LGHDT and YNNKEL (reference sequence). V was trimmed by 0 bases and J by 2 bases, leaving 11 bases between them. Here the CDR3 DNA reads TGTGCCAGCAGCCAAGATCCGGCAGGGGGCAATCAGCCCCAGCATTTT. As protein: CASSQDPAGGNQPQHF.

The chain links TRBV24-1 to TRBJ1-2; maybe TRBD1 (5 bases). Trimming cost V 4 bases and J 10 bases, with 12 bases left between them. This CDR3 contains 12 residues. CDR1 is KGHDR, CDR2 SFDVKD, per germline. Here the CDR3 DNA reads TGTGCCACCAGTGACCCCAGGGTGGACTACACCTTC. Encoded protein: CATSDPRVDYTF.

This clone has a single count. The rearrangement uses TRBV20-1 and TRBJ2-7, with 7 bases that match TRBD2. V was clipped by 1 base and J by 6 bases; unmatched bases: 0. Germline values: CDR1 DFQATT, CDR2 SNEGSKA (reference sequence). The CDR3 covers 11 residues. CDR3 in DNA: TGCAGTGCTAGAGGGGGGGGCGAGCAGTACTTC. Translation: CSARGGGEQYF.

V usage is TRBV6-2 or TRBV6-3 and J usage is TRBJ2-5; 9 bases align to TRBD2. After removal of 6 bases from V and 5 bases from J, the junction contained 10 bases not matched to a gene. The length of the CDR3 is 15 residues. Germline-derived CDR1 and CDR2 are MNHEY and SVGEGT. The CDR3 reads CASSPSGGTRETQYF. The DNA for the CDR3 is TGTGCCAGCAGCCCCAGCGGGGGGACGCGGGAGACCCAGTACTTC.

The chain employs TRBV6-9 and TRBJ1-1, with D unresolved. CDR1 is MNHGY and CDR2 is SVAAGI in the germline V gene. Trimming pared 2 bases from V and 1 base from J, leaving 5 bases between. This CDR3 is built from 13 residues. CDR3 nucleotide sequence: TGTGCCAGCAGTTATAGCAAGAACACTGAAGCTTTCTTT. Translation gives CASSYSKNTEAFF.

This chain links TRBV4-1 with TRBJ1-1, with a possible D match to TRBD1 (5 bases). Germline CDR1 and CDR2: MGHRA and YSYEKL. V dropped 3 bases and J dropped 2 bases, with 13 bases sitting between them. The CDR3 has 15 residues. The CDR3 DNA sequence: TGCGCCAGCAGCCAGATAACGACAGCCAACACTGAAGCTTTCTTT. This gives the protein CASSQITTANTEAFF.

This sequence joins TRBV24-1 and TRBJ2-1, with TRBD1 matching over 8 bases. Trimming at V came to 4 bases and at J to 8 bases, leaving 6 bases not matched to a gene. This CDR3 is 14 amino acids long. CDR1 KGHDR and CDR2 SFDVKD come from the germline V gene. The CDR3 sequence is CATSDPGQGYEQFF. The CDR3 nucleotides are TGTGCCACCAGTGACCCCGGACAGGGTTATGAGCAGTTCTTC.